In this sample, the clone carrying this TCR beta chain turned up once. Germline assignment: CDR1 SGHDN and CDR2 FVKESK. This CDR3 has 12 residues. Unmatched junction bases numbered 3, after V lost 8 bases and J lost 3 bases. Assay used: immunoSEQ multiplex PCR; TCRdb lists only in-frame clones, some missing. The table has 75,000 to 100,000 clones, around 80% seen once. Specified time point: baseline, week 1 (first vaccination visit). This sample's treatment: pre-vaccination baseline after standard-of-care therapy. These data are taken from a study of a mutant IDH1 vaccine in newly diagnosed glioma. V and J are TRBV14 and TRBJ2-7, with TRBD2 matching over 8 bases. The sequence was obtained from a man aged 35 to 55 with glioma. Some clones in this sample may be carry-over from other donors' samples. Sample: PBMCs, taken from a glioma patient treated with radiotherapy, temozolomide or both. CDR3 region: CASGGTSYEQYF. The CDR3 region has the DNA TGTGCCAGCGGCGGGACTAGCTACGAGCAGTACTTC.